These T cell receptor beta chains were read from a single sample in a study of blood T cells in healthy people across ages. MiXCR, applied by TCRdb to the 5' RACE reads, yields one record per CDR3 protein. The data show roughly 1.4 million distinct CDR3 sequences, 45% to 70% seen once. Sequencing was performed on blood. The receptors originated from a man younger than 35 in good health. Both conserved end residues are part of each CDR3. The D gene is left open where the match is weak. Where a row states a size, it is once, few, many or the class of an expanded clone; other rows omit it.

few	TRBD1	TRBJ1-4	TRBV7-9	CASSRGQGVEKLFF	TGTGCCAGCAGCCGCGGACAGGGGGTCGAAAAACTGTTTTTT
NA	NA	TRBJ2-7	TRBV6-8	CASSYSRGGEAQYF	TGTGCCAGCAGTTACTCTCGCGGCGGGGAGGCCCAGTACTTC
few	TRBD1	TRBJ1-2	TRBV29-1	CSVTRQGTSGYTF	TGCAGCGTTACGAGACAGGGGACATCAGGCTACACCTTC
NA	TRBD1	TRBJ2-1	TRBV20-1	CSARDVQGASSSYNEQFF	TGCAGTGCTAGAGATGTACAGGGGGCGTCCAGCTCCTACAATGAGCAGTTCTTC
NA	TRBD1	TRBJ2-5	TRBV28	CASRGTGGRRETQYF	TGTGCCAGCCGTGGGACAGGGGGTAGGAGAGAGACCCAGTACTTC
few	NA	TRBJ1-4	TRBV5-1	CASRKGGEKLFF	TGCGCCAGCAGAAAGGGCGGAGAAAAACTGTTTTTT
NA	NA	TRBJ1-6	TRBV7-6	CASSLGTNYNSPLHF	TGTGCCAGCAGCTTAGGGACAAACTATAATTCACCCCTCCACTTT
NA	TRBD1	TRBJ2-2	TRBV5-1	CASSLATGAGGELFF	TGCGCCAGCAGCTTGGCCACAGGGGCCGGCGGGGAGCTGTTTTTT
NA	NA	TRBJ1-1	TRBV7-2	CASSLASRGEAFF	TGTGCCAGCAGCTTAGCGTCGAGGGGAGAAGCTTTCTTT
few	NA	TRBJ2-3	TRBV10-3	CAISEGRIPTDTQYF	TGTGCCATCAGTGAAGGGCGGATACCCACAGATACGCAGTATTTT
once	TRBD1	TRBJ2-5	TRBV25-1	CASSADRGSETQYF	TGTGCCAGCAGCGCGGACAGGGGGAGCGAGACCCAGTACTTC
once	NA	TRBJ1-4	TRBV2	CASSRGYEKLFF	TGTGCCAGCAGTAGGGGGTACGAAAAACTGTTTTTT
NA	NA	TRBJ1-2	TRBV20-1	CSARVGGQTYGYTF	TGCAGTGCTAGAGTGGGGGGGCAGACCTATGGCTACACCTTC
NA	NA	TRBJ1-5	TRBV6-5	CASSLIQGQPQHF	TGTGCCAGCAGCTTAATACAGGGACAGCCCCAGCATTTT
NA	NA	TRBJ2-3	TRBV5-8	CASSLLRRLNTDTQYF	TGTGCCAGCAGCTTGTTGCGGCGGTTGAACACAGATACGCAGTATTTT
NA	TRBD2	TRBJ2-3	TRBV6-2/TRBV6-3	CASSTLADTDTQYF	TGTGCCAGCAGTACACTAGCGGACACAGATACGCAGTATTTT
few	NA	TRBJ2-1	TRBV15	CATSSIRRAGDEQFF	TGTGCCACCAGCAGTATCAGAAGGGCCGGGGATGAGCAGTTCTTC
NA	NA	TRBJ1-6	TRBV7-9	CASSLEGGESPLHF	TGTGCCAGCAGCTTGGAGGGGGGAGAATCACCCCTCCACTTT
once	TRBD1	TRBJ1-6	TRBV5-1	CASSTGQGSSPLHF	TGCGCCAGCAGCACCGGACAGGGAAGTTCACCCCTCCACTTT
NA	TRBD2	TRBJ2-1	TRBV4-1	CASSQLGLGYNEQFF	TGCGCCAGCAGCCAGTTGGGACTAGGATACAATGAGCAGTTCTTC
NA	NA	TRBJ2-3	TRBV20-1	CSARDYRRAYSTDTQYF	TGCAGTGCTAGAGATTACAGGAGGGCCTATTCCACAGATACGCAGTATTTT
NA	NA	TRBJ1-1	TRBV20-1	CSAPPGHPITEAFF	TGCAGTGCCCCTCCGGGACACCCTATCACTGAAGCTTTCTTT
NA	NA	TRBJ2-1	TRBV7-2	CASSSRTRNYNEQFF	TGTGCCAGCAGCTCCCGAACTAGGAACTACAATGAGCAGTTCTTC
NA	NA	TRBJ2-5	TRBV6-6	CASRERGETQYF	TGTGCCAGCAGAGAAAGGGGAGAGACCCAGTACTTC
few	NA	TRBJ1-2	TRBV20-1	CSASPGTSGYTF	TGCAGTGCTAGTCCAGGGACGTCCGGCTACACCTTC
NA	NA	TRBJ2-7	TRBV4-1	CASSHGEESEQYF	TGCGCCAGCAGCCATGGGGAGGAAAGCGAGCAGTACTTC
NA	NA	TRBJ2-7	TRBV6-1	CACIGSVYEQYF	TGTGCCTGTATCGGGAGCGTCTACGAGCAGTACTTC
NA	NA	TRBJ2-1	TRBV20-1	CSVQRSSYNEQFF	TGCAGTGTTCAGCGGAGCTCCTACAATGAGCAGTTCTTC
few	TRBD1	TRBJ2-3	TRBV29-1	CSVRQGVTDTQYF	TGCAGCGTTCGACAGGGGGTGACAGATACGCAGTATTTT
NA	NA	TRBJ2-4	TRBV20-1	CSASLRGFRIAKNIQYF	TGCAGTGCTAGTCTTCGGGGGTTTAGAATAGCCAAAAACATTCAGTACTTC
few	NA	TRBJ2-7	TRBV10-3	CAISESAGRGSYEQYF	TGTGCCATCAGTGAGTCGGCAGGCCGAGGGTCCTACGAGCAGTACTTC
NA	NA	TRBJ1-5	TRBV15	CATSRLGKEGNQPQHF	TGTGCCACCAGCAGATTGGGAAAAGAGGGCAATCAGCCCCAGCATTTT
NA	TRBD2	TRBJ2-3	TRBV6-4	CATLQAGTQYF	TGTGCCACCCTCCAAGCGGGGACGCAGTATTTT
NA	TRBD1	TRBJ2-3	TRBV6-2/TRBV6-3	CASSRTGAGGTDTQYF	TGTGCCAGCAGTCGTACAGGGGCTGGTGGGACAGATACGCAGTATTTT
NA	NA	TRBJ2-7	TRBV6-6	CASSKQGSNYEQYF	TGTGCCAGCAGTAAACAGGGCTCAAACTACGAGCAGTACTTC
few	NA	TRBJ2-1	TRBV20-1	CSARRDPPNLYNEQFF	TGCAGTGCTAGGCGGGACCCCCCGAACCTCTACAATGAGCAGTTCTTC
NA	NA	TRBJ2-1	TRBV10-3	CAISFLDPIYNEQFF	TGTGCCATCAGTTTTCTAGACCCCATCTACAATGAGCAGTTCTTC
many	TRBD1	TRBJ1-2	TRBV20-1	CSARTGLPNGYTF	TGCAGTGCTCGGACAGGTTTACCTAATGGCTACACCTTC
NA	NA	TRBJ2-1	TRBV4-1	CASSLYLMDEQFF	TGCGCCAGCAGCCTATACCTCATGGATGAGCAGTTCTTC
NA	NA	TRBJ2-1	TRBV9	CASSPLVEGTEQFF	TGCGCCAGCAGCCCCCTGGTGGAGGGGACTGAGCAGTTCTTC
few	TRBD2	TRBJ2-3	TRBV27	CASSPGLVGDTQYF	TGTGCCAGCAGCCCTGGACTAGTTGGAGATACGCAGTATTTT
few	NA	TRBJ2-4	TRBV15	CATSLSLRNIQYF	TGTGCCACTAGCCTCTCCCTCAGGAACATTCAGTACTTC